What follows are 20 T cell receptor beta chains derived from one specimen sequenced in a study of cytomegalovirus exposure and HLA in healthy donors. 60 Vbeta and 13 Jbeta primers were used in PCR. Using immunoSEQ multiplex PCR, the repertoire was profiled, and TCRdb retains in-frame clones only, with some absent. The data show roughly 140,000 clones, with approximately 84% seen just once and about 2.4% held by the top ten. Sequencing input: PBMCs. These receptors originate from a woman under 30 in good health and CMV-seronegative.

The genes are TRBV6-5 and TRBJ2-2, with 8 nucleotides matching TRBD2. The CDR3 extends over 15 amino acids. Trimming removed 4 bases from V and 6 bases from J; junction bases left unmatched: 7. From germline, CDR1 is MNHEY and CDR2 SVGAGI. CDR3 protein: CASSSGGAYPGELFF. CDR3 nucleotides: TGTGCCAGCAGTTCGGGGGGGGCGTATCCCGGGGAGCTGTTTTTT.

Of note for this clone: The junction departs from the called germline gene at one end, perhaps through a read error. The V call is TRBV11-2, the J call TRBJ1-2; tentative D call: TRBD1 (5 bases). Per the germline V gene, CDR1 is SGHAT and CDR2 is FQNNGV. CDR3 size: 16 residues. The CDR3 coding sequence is TGTGCCAGCAGCATAGACAAGGGGTTCCCGGGCTATGGCTACACCTTC. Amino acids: CASSIDKGFPGYGYTF.

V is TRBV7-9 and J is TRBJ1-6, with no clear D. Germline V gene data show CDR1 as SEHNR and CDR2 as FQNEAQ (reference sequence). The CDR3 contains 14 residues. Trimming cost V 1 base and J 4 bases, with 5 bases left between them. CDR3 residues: CASSLDQYNSPLHF. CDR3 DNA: TGTGCCAGCAGCTTAGACCAGTATAATTCACCCCTCCACTTT.

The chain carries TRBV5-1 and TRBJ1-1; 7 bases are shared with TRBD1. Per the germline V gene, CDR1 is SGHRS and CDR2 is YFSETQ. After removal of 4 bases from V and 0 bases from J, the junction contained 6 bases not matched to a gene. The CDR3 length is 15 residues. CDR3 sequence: CASSIVTGMNTEAFF. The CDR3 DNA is TGCGCCAGCAGCATTGTGACAGGGATGAACACTGAAGCTTTCTTT.

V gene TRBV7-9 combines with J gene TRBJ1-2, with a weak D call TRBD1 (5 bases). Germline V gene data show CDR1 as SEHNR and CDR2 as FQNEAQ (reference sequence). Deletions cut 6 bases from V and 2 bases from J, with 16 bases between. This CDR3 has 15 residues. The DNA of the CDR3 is TGTGCCAGCAGACCCTGGGGGGGGGAAAACTATGGCTACACCTTC. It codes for CASRPWGGENYGYTF.

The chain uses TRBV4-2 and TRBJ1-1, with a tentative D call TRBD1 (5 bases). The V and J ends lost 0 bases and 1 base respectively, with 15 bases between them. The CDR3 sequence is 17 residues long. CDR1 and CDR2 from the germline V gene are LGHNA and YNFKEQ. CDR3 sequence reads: CASSQEFPRDRNTEAFF. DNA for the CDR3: TGTGCCAGCAGCCAAGAGTTCCCGAGAGACAGGAACACTGAAGCTTTCTTT.

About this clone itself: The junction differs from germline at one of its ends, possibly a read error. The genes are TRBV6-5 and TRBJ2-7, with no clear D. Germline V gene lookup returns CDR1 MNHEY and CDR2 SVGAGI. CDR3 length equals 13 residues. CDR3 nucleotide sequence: TGTGCCAGCAGTTACTCTTCCTCCCACGAGCAGTACTTC. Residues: CASSYSSSHEQYF.

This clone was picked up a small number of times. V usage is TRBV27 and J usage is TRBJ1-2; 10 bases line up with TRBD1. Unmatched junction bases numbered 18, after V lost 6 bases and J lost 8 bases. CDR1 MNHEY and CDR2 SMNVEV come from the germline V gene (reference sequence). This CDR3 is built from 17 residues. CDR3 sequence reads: CASSSRNPGQGRRGYTF. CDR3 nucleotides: TGTGCCAGCAGCTCCCGGAACCCGGGACAGGGGAGAAGGGGCTACACCTTC.

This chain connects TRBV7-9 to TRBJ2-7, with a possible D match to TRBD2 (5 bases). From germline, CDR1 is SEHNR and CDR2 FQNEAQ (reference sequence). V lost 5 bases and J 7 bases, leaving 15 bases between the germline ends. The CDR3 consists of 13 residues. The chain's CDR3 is CASSLTGWWEQYF. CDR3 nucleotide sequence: TGTGCCAGCAGCCTAACGGGGTGGTGGGAGCAGTACTTC.

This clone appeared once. The CDR3 region is CASSVIGGGTGREKLFF. In nucleotides, the CDR3 is TGTGCCAGCAGTGTTATAGGGGGGGGGACAGGGCGTGAAAAACTGTTTTTT. V usage is TRBV28 and J usage is TRBJ1-4; 9 positions agree with TRBD1. V was pared by 5 bases and J by 7 bases, with 14 bases of the junction left unmatched. Germline CDR1 reads MDHEN; CDR2 reads SYDVKM. The CDR3 covers 17 residues.

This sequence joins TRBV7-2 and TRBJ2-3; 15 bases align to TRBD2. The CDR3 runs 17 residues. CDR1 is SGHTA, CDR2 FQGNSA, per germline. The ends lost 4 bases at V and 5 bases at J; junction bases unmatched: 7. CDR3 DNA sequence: TGTGCCAGCAGCTACGGACTAGCGGGAGGGTGGAGAGATACGCAGTATTTT. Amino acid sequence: CASSYGLAGGWRDTQYF.

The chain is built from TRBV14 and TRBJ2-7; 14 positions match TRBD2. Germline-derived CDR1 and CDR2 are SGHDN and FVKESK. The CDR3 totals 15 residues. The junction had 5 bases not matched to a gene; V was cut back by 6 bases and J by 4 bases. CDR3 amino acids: CASSRLAGGPYEQYF. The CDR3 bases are TGTGCCAGCAGTCGACTAGCGGGAGGGCCTTACGAGCAGTACTTC.

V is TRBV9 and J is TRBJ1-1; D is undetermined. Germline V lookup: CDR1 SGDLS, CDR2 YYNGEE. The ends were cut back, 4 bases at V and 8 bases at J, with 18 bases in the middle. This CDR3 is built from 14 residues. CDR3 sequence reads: CASSPVALRGEAFF. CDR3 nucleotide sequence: TGTGCCAGCAGCCCAGTAGCGTTACGCGGGGAAGCTTTCTTT.

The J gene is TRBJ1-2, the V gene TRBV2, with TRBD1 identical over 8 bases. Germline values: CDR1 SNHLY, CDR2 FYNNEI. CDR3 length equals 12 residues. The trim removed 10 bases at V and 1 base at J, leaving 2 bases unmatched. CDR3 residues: CAMTGDNYGYTF. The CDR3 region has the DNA TGTGCCATGACAGGGGATAACTATGGCTACACCTTC.

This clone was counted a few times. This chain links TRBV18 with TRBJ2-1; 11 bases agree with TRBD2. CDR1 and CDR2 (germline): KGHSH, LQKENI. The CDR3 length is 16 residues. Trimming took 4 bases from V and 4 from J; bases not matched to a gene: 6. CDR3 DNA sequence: TGTGCCAGCTCACGTGCTAGCGGGGGGCTTTACAATGAGCAGTTCTTC. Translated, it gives CASSRASGGLYNEQFF.

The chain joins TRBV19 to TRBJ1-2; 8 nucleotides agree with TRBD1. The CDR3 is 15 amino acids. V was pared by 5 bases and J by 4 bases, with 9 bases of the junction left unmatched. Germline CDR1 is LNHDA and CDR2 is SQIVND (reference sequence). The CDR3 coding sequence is TGTGCCAGTAGTCTGAGTACAGGGGGAATCTATGGCTACACCTTC. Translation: CASSLSTGGIYGYTF. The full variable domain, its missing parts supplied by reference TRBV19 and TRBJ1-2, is DGGITQSPKYLFRKEGQNVTLSCEQNLNHDAMYWYRQDPGQGLRLIYYSQIVNDFQKGDIAEGYSVSREKKESFPLTVTSAQKNPTAFYLCASSLSTGGIYGYTFGSGTRLTVV.

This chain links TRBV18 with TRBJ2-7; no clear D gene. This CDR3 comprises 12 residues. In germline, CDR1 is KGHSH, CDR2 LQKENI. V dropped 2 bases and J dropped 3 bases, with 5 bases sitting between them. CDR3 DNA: TGTGCCAGCTCACCAGGCTTCTACGAGCAGTACTTC. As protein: CASSPGFYEQYF.

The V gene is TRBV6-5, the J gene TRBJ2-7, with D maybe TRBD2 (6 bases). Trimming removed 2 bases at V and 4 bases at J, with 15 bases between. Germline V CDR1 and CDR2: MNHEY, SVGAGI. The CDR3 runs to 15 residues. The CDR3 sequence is CASSYGLASGYEQYF. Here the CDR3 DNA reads TGTGCCAGCAGTTACGGGCTAGCGAGTGGGTACGAGCAGTACTTC.

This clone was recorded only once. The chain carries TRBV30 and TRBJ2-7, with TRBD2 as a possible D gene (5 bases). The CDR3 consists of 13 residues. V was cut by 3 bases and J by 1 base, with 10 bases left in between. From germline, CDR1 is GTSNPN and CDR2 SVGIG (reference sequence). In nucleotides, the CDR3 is TGTGCCTGGAGGGGGAGAGGGTCCTACGAGCAGTACTTC. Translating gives CAWRGRGSYEQYF. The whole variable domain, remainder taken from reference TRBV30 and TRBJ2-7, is SQTIHQWPATLVQPVGSPLSLECTVEGTSNPNLYWYRQAAGRGLQLLFYSVGIGQISSEVPQNLSASRPQDRQFILSSKKLLLSDSGFYLCAWRGRGSYEQYFGPGTRLTVT.

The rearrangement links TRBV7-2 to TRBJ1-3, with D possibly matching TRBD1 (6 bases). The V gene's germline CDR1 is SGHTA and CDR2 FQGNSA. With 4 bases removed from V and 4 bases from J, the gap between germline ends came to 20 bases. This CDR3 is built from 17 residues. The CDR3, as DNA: TGTGCCAGCAGCTCGACTTTAGCCAGGGGAGGGGGAAACACCATATATTTT. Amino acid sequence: CASSSTLARGGGNTIYF.